This T cell receptor beta chain was captured by sequencing in a study of cytomegalovirus exposure and HLA in healthy donors. The CDR3 totals 12 residues. V trimming: 11 bases; J trimming: 4 bases; junction bases outside the gene matches: 4. CDR1 is MDHEN, CDR2 SYDVKM, per germline. The PCR was carried out with 60 Vbeta primers and 13 Jbeta primers. Sequencing used immunoSEQ multiplex PCR; TCRdb keeps in-frame clones, though not all of them. This table lists under 200,000 clones. As for this clone: The target antigen is unknown.

The study, taken as a whole, reports: According to an earlier analysis, most TCR beta V segments yielded productive rearrangements about 87% or about 30% of the time. It was likely that a cluster of highly shared sequence variants was a sequencing artifact. TCR beta chains numbering more than 150 were designated cytomegalovirus-associated.

This sequence joins TRBV28 and TRBJ1-5, with 8 nucleotides matching TRBD1. The sample consisted of PBMCs. This clonotype was obtained from a man aged 25 to 40 in good health and CMV-seronegative. CDR3 in DNA: TGTGCCGGACAGGGAGGGAATCAGCCCCAGCATTTT. This sequence encodes CAGQGGNQPQHF.